One T cell receptor beta chain is described in this entry. In this sample, this clonotype turned up many times. Its antigen is still unknown. It has no much larger one-base neighbor in the sample; base qualities were not kept. The record originates from a study of neurological immune-mediated disorders (dated 2019 in TCRdb). Concerning the study at large: Among the approximately 35 multiple sclerosis patients, about 31 had relapsing-remitting MS and 3 had secondary progressive MS. Peripheral blood TCR-beta repertoires from HTLV-I-associated myelopathy (HAM/TSP) patients, multiple sclerosis patients and healthy controls were compared by UMI-based sequencing. The cohort included approximately 68 subjects: approximately 14 with HAM/TSP, around 35 with multiple sclerosis, and around 20 healthy controls. The roughly 110 TCR-beta libraries covered PBMC samples along with longitudinal samples, technical triplicates, and paired sorted CD4+ and CD8+ T-cell subsets.

The germline V and J ends show losses of 5 bases and 5 bases respectively, and no gene match explains 0 bases of the junction. From cysteine to phenylalanine, the CDR3 is 14 amino acids long. Solely the CDR3 DNA is kept, with 42 bases framed from the first base. In the germline V gene (reference sequence), CDR1 corresponds to DFQATT and CDR2 to SNEGSKA. Study-wide conclusions, independent of this receptor: Phylogenetic analysis grouped repertoires from 18 of 34 MS patients into a cluster of related CDR3 sequences, suggesting a possible repertoire-level signature. TCR clonal expansion was highest in HAM/TSP patients and lowest in MS patients, with MS patients falling below even healthy controls. The MS cluster was not associated with any clinical or MRI features, and the authors stated that larger cohorts are needed. No identical CDR3 amino acid sequences were found to be shared among expanded clones across subjects, suggesting that TCR-beta repertoires were private in all groups.

To synthesize cDNA, template-switch 5'RACE was performed with a primer carrying a 10-nucleotide random unique molecular identifier so that each TCR transcript was tagged. Every sequencing run yielded over 170 million TCR-beta sequences covering 15-18 subjects. Total RNA was extracted with the RNeasy kit. The KAPA Real-time Library Amplification kit was used to amplify TCR-beta VDJ regions with primers for the TCR constant region and the 5'RACE anchor. A first PCR added sample indexes and Illumina adaptors, and a second PCR then raised library yield. After Ampure bead purification, the TCR product of roughly 650 bp was size-selected on a 2% E-gel SizeSelection system. Before pooling, library quality was checked on a Bioanalyzer, concentration was measured with Qubit, and libraries were quantified with the Kapa Library Quantification kit. An Illumina HiSeq 2500 sequenced the libraries paired-end 2 x 150 bp. To increase sequence diversity, roughly 24-30% phiX was spiked into each library pool. In the authors' own workflow: The quality-filtered reads were processed with the UMI-based MiGEC pipeline, whose error correction step removed more than 90% of the raw TCR sequences. VDJ genes were aligned to IMGT germline references, and each clonotype was defined by a unique CDR3 amino acid sequence together with V-J genes. Clonal expansion, Shannon diversity and CDR3 relatedness (CalcPairwiseDistances, ClusterSamples) were evaluated with VDJtools, and phylogenetic trees were built with CLCbio workbench. A clone was classed as expanded if it had 8 or more unique UMIs, a cutoff based on coefficient-of-variation modelling across technical triplicates. The public sequencing data were trimmed at Q25 with fastp and processed into clonotypes with MiXCR by TCRdb, which kept only in-frame beta chains. Every distinct CDR3 protein forms one entry, paired with its most common genes and DNA. V and J calls and clone size were set by TCRdb, not the authors. The sample table shows 45,000 to 50,000 distinct CDR3 sequences, and around 4.5% are seen once. Around 5% of the sample rests with the top ten.

For the unsorted PBMC libraries, 2 million PBMCs were stored in RNAlater at -80 degrees C until RNA extraction and were used to generate the libraries. The multiple sclerosis patients were enrolled in a US clinical protocol that used magnetic resonance imaging to evaluate disease progression. Peripheral blood was subjected to Ficoll-Hypaque density gradient centrifugation to isolate PBMCs, which were then cryopreserved in liquid nitrogen. The receptor chain draws on TRBV20-1 and TRBJ2-2; 15 bases in the middle match TRBD2. The sample was PBMCs. The sequence came from a woman aged 55-69 years with multiple sclerosis. The nucleotide sequence is given as TGCAGTGCTGGGACTAGCGGGAGGACCGGGGAGCTGTTTTTT. This encodes CSAGTSGRTGELFF.